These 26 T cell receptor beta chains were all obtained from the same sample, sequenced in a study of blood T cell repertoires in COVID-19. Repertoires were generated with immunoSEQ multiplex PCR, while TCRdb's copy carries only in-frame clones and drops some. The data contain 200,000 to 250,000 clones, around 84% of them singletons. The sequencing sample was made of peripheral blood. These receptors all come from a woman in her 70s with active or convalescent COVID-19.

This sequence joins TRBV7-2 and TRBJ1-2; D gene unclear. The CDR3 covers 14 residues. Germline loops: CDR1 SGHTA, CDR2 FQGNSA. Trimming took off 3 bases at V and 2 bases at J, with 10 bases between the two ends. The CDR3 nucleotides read TGTGCCAGCAGCTTGCGGTTCCGAAACTATGGCTACACCTTC. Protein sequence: CASSLRFRNYGYTF.

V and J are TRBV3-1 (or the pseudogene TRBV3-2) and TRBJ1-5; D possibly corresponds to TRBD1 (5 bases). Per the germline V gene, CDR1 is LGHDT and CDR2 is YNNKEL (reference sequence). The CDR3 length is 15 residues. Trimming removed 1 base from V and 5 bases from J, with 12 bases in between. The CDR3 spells CASSQAGTADQPQHF. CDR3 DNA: TGTGCCAGCAGCCAAGCTGGGACTGCCGATCAGCCCCAGCATTTT.

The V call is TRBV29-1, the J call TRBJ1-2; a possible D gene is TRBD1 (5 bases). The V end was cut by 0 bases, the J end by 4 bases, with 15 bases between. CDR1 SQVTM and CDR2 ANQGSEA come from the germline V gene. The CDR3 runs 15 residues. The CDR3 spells CSVEDRQRQSYGYTF. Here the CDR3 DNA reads TGCAGCGTTGAAGATCGCCAACGACAGAGCTATGGCTACACCTTC.

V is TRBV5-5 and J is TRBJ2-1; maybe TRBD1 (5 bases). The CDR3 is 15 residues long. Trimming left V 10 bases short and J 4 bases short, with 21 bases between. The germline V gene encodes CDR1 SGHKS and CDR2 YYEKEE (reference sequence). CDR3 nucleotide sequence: TGTGCCTCGATGTTCCCAGGGAATCGGTACAATGAGCAGTTCTTC. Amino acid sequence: CASMFPGNRYNEQFF. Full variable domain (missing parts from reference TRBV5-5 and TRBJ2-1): DAGVTQSPTHLIKTRGQQVTLRCSPISGHKSVSWYQQVLGQGPQFIFQYYEKEERGRGNFPDRFSARQFPNYSSELNVNALLLGDSALYLCASMFPGNRYNEQFFGPGTRLTVL.

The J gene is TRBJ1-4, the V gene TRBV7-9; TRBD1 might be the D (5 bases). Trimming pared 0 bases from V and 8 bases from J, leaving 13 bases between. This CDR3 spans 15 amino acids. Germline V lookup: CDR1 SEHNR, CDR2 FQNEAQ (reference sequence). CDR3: CASSLASGYWEKLFF. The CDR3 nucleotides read TGTGCCAGCAGCTTAGCATCAGGGTATTGGGAAAAACTGTTTTTT.

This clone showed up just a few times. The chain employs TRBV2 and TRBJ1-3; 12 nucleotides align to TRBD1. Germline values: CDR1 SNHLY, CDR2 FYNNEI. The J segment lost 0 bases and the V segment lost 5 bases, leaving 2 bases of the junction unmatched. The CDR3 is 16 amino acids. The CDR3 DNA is TGTGCCAGCAGTAGGGACAGGGGGCCCTCTGGAAACACCATATATTTT. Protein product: CASSRDRGPSGNTIYF. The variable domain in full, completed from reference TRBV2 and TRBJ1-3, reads EPEVTQTPSHQVTQMGQEVILRCVPISNHLYFYWYRQILGQKVEFLVSFYNNEISEKSEIFDDQFSVERPDGSNFTLKIRSTKLEDSAMYFCASSRDRGPSGNTIYFGEGSWLTVV.

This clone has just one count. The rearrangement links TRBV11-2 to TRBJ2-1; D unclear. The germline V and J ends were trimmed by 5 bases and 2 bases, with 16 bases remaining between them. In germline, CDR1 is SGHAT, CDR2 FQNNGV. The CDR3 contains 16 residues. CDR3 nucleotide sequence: TGTGCCAGCAGCCCCGCCTCCGGGTATCCCTACAATGAGCAGTTCTTC. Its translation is CASSPASGYPYNEQFF. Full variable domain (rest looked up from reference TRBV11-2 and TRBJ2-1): EAGVAQSPRYKIIEKRQSVAFWCNPISGHATLYWYQQILGQGPKLLIQFQNNGVVDDSQLPKDRFSAERLKGVDSTLKIQPAKLEDSAVYLCASSPASGYPYNEQFFGPGTRLTVL.

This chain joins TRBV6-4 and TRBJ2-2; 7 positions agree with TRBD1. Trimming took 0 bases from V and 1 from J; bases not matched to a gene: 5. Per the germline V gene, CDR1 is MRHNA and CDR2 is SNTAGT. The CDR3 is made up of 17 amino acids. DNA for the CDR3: TGTGCCAGCAGTGACTCGATTAACAGGGGGAACACCGGGGAGCTGTTTTTT. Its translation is CASSDSINRGNTGELFF.

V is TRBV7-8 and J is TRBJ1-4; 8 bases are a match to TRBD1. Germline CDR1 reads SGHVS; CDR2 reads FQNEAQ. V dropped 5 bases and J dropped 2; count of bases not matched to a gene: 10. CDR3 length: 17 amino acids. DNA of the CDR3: TGTGCCAGCAGCCCCAGGACAGGGAAAACGACTAATGAAAAACTGTTTTTT. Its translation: CASSPRTGKTTNEKLFF.

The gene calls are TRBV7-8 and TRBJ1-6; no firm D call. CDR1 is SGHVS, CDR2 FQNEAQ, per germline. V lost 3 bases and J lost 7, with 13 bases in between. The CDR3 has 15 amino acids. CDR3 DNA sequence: TGTGCCAGCAGCTTGGGAGCAGGAAACAATTCACCCCTCCACTTT. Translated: CASSLGAGNNSPLHF.

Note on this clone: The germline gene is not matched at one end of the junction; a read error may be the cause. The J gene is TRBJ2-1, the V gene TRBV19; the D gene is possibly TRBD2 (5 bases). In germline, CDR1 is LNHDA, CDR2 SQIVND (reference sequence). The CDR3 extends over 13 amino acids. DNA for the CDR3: TGTGCCAGTAGTAAGGACTCCCACAATGAGCAGTTCTTC. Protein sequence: CASSKDSHNEQFF. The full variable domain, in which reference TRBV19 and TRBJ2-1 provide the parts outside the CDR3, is DGGITQSPKYLFRKEGQNVTLSCEQNLNHDAMYWYRQDPGQGLRLIYYSQIVNDFQKGDIAEGYSVSREKKESFPLTVTSAQKNPTAFYLCASSKDSHNEQFFGPGTRLTVL.

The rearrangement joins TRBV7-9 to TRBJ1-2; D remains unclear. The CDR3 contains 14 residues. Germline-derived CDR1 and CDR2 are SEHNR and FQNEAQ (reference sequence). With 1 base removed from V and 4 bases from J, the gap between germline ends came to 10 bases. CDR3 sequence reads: CASSLGSTAYGYTF. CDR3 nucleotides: TGTGCCAGCAGCTTAGGATCAACAGCCTATGGCTACACCTTC.

CDR3 bases: TGTGCCAGCAGCTTAGAAACTACCCCAGTATCAAACATTCAGTACTTC. It translates to CASSLETTPVSNIQYF. V gene TRBV7-2 combines with J gene TRBJ2-4, with D hard to call. From germline, CDR1 is SGHTA and CDR2 FQGNSA. This CDR3 is built from 16 residues. Trimming shortened V by 1 base and J by 6 bases, and 16 bases separated the two germline ends.

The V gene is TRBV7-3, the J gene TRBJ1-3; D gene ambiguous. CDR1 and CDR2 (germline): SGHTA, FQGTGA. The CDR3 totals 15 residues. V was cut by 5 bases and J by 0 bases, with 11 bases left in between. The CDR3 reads CASSLTSDSGNTIYF. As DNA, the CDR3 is TGTGCCAGCAGCCTCACAAGCGACTCTGGAAACACCATATATTTT.

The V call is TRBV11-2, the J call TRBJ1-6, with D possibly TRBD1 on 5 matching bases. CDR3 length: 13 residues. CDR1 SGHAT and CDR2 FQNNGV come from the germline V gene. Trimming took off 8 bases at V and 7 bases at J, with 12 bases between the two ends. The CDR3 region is CASSFRGNSPLHF. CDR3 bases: TGTGCCAGCTCTTTCCGGGGGAATTCACCCCTCCACTTT.

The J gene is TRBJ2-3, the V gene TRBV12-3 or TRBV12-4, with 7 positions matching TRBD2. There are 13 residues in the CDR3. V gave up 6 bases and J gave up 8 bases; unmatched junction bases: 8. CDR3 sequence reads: CASSPVSGGTQYF. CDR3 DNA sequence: TGTGCCAGCAGCCCTGTTTCGGGGGGTACGCAGTATTTT.

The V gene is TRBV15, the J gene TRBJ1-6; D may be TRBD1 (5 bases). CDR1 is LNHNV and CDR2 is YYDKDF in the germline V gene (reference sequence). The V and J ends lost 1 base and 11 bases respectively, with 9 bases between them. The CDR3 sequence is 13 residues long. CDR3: CATSRGHRPPLHF. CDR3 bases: TGTGCCACCAGCAGAGGGCACAGGCCACCCCTCCACTTT.

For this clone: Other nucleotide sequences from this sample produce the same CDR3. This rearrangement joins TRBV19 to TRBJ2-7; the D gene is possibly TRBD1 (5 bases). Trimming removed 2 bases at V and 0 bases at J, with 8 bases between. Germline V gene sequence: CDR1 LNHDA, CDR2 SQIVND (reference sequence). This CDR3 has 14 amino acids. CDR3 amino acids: CASSIQGGSYEQYF. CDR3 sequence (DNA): TGTGCCAGTAGTATACAGGGTGGCTCCTACGAGCAGTACTTC.

The CDR3 loop reads CASSLGVASETQYF. In DNA form, the CDR3 reads TGTGCCAGCAGCTTAGGGGTAGCCAGTGAGACCCAGTACTTC. The chain uses TRBV7-8 and TRBJ2-5; D remains ambiguous. V shed 1 base and J shed 5 bases, with 11 bases lying between them. The CDR3 length is 14 residues. Germline lookup yields CDR1 SGHVS and CDR2 FQNEAQ.

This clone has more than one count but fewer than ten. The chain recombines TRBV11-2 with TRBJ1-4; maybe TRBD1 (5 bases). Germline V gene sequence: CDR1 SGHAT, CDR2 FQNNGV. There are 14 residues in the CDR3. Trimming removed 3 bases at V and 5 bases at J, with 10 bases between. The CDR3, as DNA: TGTGCCAGCAGCTTTCAGGGTCCAAATGAAAAACTGTTTTTT. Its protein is CASSFQGPNEKLFF.

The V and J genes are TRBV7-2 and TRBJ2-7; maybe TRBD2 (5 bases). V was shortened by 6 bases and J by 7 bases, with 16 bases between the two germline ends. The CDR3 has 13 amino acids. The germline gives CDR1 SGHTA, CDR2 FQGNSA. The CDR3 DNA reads TGTGCCAGCAGAGGCAGTGGGAGCTTGGAGCAGTACTTC. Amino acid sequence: CASRGSGSLEQYF. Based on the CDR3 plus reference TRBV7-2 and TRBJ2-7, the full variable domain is GAGVSQSPSNKVTEKGKDVELRCDPISGHTALYWYRQSLGQGLEFLIYFQGNSAPDKSGLPSDRFSAERTGGSVSTLTIQRTQQEDSAVYLCASRGSGSLEQYFGPGTRLTVT.

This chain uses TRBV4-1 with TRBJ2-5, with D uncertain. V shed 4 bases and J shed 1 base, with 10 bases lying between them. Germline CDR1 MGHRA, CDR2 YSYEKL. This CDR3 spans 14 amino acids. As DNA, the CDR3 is TGCGCCAGCAGCCCCCAGATATTCCAAGAGACCCAGTACTTC. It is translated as CASSPQIFQETQYF.

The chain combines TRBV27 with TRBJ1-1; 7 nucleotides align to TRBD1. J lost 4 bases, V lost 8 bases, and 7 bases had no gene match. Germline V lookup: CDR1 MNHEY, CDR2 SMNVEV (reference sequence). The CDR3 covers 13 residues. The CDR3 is CASGRQGGTEAFF. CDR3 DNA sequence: TGTGCCAGCGGTCGACAGGGTGGCACTGAAGCTTTCTTT.

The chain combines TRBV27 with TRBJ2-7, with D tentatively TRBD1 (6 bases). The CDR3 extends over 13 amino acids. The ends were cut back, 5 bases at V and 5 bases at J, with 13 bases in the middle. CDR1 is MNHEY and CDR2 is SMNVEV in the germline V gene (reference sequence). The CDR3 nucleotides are TGTGCCAGCAGTCTAATACAGGGCCACGAGCAGTACTTC. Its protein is CASSLIQGHEQYF.

The chain's CDR3 is CASTIRDRNYNEQFF. Written as DNA, the CDR3 is TGCGCCAGCACCATCCGGGACAGGAACTACAATGAGCAGTTCTTC. V usage is TRBV4-1 and J usage is TRBJ2-1; 8 bases are shared with TRBD1. Trimming took 7 bases from V and 3 from J; bases not matched to a gene: 8. The CDR3 covers 15 residues. In germline, CDR1 is MGHRA, CDR2 YSYEKL.

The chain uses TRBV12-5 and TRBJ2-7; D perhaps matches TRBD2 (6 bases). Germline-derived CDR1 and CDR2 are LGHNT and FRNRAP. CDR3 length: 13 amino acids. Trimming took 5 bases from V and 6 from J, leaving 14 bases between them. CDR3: CASGPPGVLEQYF. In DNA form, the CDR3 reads TGTGCTAGTGGTCCCCCGGGGGTTCTCGAGCAGTACTTC. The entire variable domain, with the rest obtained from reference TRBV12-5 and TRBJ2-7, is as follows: DARVTQTPRHKVTEMGQEVTMRCQPILGHNTVFWYRQTMMQGLELLAYFRNRAPLDDSGMPKDRFSAEMPDATLATLKIQPSEPRDSAVYFCASGPPGVLEQYFGPGTRLTVT.